Listed below are T cell receptor beta chains from one sample, sequenced in a study of T cells after yellow fever vaccination. TCRdb independently ran MiXCR on the 5' RACE reads; one entry per CDR3 protein. Of approximately 550,000 distinct CDR3 sequences in the sample, roughly a fifth were seen once. Source: PBMCs, taken 15 days after the yellow fever booster vaccination. These receptors all come from a man younger than 45 who received the YFV17D yellow fever vaccine. CDR3s include the opening cysteine and the closing phenylalanine or tryptophan. The D gene is left open where the match is weak. Some rows mark clone size as missing; the rest say once, few, many or name a class of expanded clone.

TRBD2	NA	TRBV12-5	TRBJ2-1	TGTGCTAGTGCTGTGGATACTAGCGGGAGTAATGAGCAGTTCTTC	CASAVDTSGSNEQFF
NA	NA	TRBV7-2	TRBJ2-7	TGTGCCAGCAGCCCAGGACTATTTTCCTACGAGCAGTACTTC	CASSPGLFSYEQYF
TRBD1	NA	TRBV20-1	TRBJ2-4	TGCAGTGCTGGACTTCAGGGGGCGAGGGGCATTCAGTACTTC	CSAGLQGARGIQYF
NA	few	TRBV28	TRBJ2-7	TGTGCCAGCAGCTCCGGGGGAGTCGATTACGAGCAGTACTTC	CASSSGGVDYEQYF
NA	few	TRBV20-1	TRBJ2-7	TGCAGTGCCACGTACACGAGGCTTTCAACCTACGAGCAGTACTTC	CSATYTRLSTYEQYF
NA	few	TRBV19	TRBJ1-2	TGTGCCAGTAGTATGGACAGTAGATATGGCTACACCTTC	CASSMDSRYGYTF
NA	few	TRBV12-3/TRBV12-4	TRBJ2-5	TGTGCCAGCAGTACAGGGAGTTTCGCCCAGTACTTC	CASSTGSFAQYF
NA	NA	TRBV6-6	TRBJ2-5	TGTGCCAGCAGAGAGAGTCGGGGGTTGACCCAGTACTTC	CASRESRGLTQYF
TRBD2	few	TRBV5-1	TRBJ2-7	TGCGCCAGCAGCTTGGGACTAGCGGGATACTCCTACGAGCAGTACTTC	CASSLGLAGYSYEQYF
NA	NA	TRBV29-1	TRBJ2-1	TGCAGCGTTGAATCCAGCATAGGCAATGAGCAGTTCTTC	CSVESSIGNEQFF
NA	NA	TRBV2	TRBJ2-3	TGTGCCACGCTCACCCCAGATACGCAGTATTTT	CATLTPDTQYF
TRBD2	few	TRBV7-6	TRBJ2-3	TGTGCCAGCAGCCCGGCGACTAGCGCCTATGATACGCAGTATTTT	CASSPATSAYDTQYF
NA	once	TRBV5-1	TRBJ2-1	TGCGCCAGCAGCTACTCAGAGAGCTCCTACAAAGAGCAGTTCTTC	CASSYSESSYKEQFF
TRBD1	few	TRBV24-1	TRBJ2-7	TGTGCCACCTCCTCACCTTCCACAGGGGGAACCTACGAGCAGTACTTC	CATSSPSTGGTYEQYF
NA	few	TRBV12-3/TRBV12-4	TRBJ1-5	TGTGCCAGCAGTCGTGGGGGTCCCCAGCATTTT	CASSRGGPQHF
TRBD2	few	TRBV6-5	TRBJ2-2	TGTGCCAGCAGTTATACTAGCGTTAACACCGGGGAGCTGTTTTTT	CASSYTSVNTGELFF
TRBD1	few	TRBV5-1	TRBJ2-6	TGCGCCAGCAAGACAGGGGATGGGGCCAACGTCCTGACTTTC	CASKTGDGANVLTF
TRBD2	few	TRBV11-2	TRBJ2-1	TGTGCCAGCAGCTTAGATCGAGCGGGAGGGGCAGGTGAGCAGTTCTTC	CASSLDRAGGAGEQFF
NA	many	TRBV11-3	TRBJ2-3	TGTGCCAGCAGTTCTTCCGGGGGCGCGGGCACAGATACGCAGTATTTT	CASSSSGGAGTDTQYF
NA	few	TRBV6-2/TRBV6-3	TRBJ2-5	TGTGCCAGCAGTGTTCCCTGGACGGGGAGAGAGACCCAGTACTTC	CASSVPWTGRETQYF
NA	NA	TRBV7-2	TRBJ2-7	TGTGCCAGCAGCCGCCGCCAGGGTGCCTCCTACGAGCAGTACTTC	CASSRRQGASYEQYF
NA	NA	TRBV20-1	TRBJ2-1	TGCAGTGCTTTCAACAATGAGCAGTTCTTC	CSAFNNEQFF
NA	NA	TRBV5-1	TRBJ2-2	TGCGCCAGCACCTTGGAGTTCGGGGAGCTGTTTTTT	CASTLEFGELFF
NA	NA	TRBV7-2	TRBJ2-5	TGTGCCAGCAGCTCGGCCGGGACGTTGAAAGAGACCCAGTACTTC	CASSSAGTLKETQYF
TRBD1	few	TRBV18	TRBJ1-2	TGTGCCAGCTCACCGGGACAGGAATATGGCTACACCTTC	CASSPGQEYGYTF
NA	NA	TRBV18	TRBJ2-5	TGTGCCAGCTCACCACACTGGCAAGAGACCCAGTACTTC	CASSPHWQETQYF